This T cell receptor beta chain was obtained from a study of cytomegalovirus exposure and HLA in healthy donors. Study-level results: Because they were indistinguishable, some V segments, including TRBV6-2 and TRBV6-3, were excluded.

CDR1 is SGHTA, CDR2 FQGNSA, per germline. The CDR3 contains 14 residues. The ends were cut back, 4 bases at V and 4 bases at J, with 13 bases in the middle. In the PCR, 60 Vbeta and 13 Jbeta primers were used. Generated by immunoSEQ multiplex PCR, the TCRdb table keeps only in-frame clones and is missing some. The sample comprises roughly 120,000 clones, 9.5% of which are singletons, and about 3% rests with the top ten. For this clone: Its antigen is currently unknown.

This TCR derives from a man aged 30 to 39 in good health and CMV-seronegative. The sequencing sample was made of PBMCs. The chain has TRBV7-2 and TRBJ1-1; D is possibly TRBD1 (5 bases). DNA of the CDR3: TGTGCCAGCAGCTACCAGGGTAAAGGCACTGAAGCTTTCTTT. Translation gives CASSYQGKGTEAFF.